These T cell receptor beta chains were read from a single sample in a study of cytomegalovirus exposure and HLA in healthy donors. Sequencing used immunoSEQ multiplex PCR; TCRdb keeps in-frame clones, though not all of them. The sample records around 130,000 clones, about four fifths being singletons. Input material: PBMCs. The receptor source for this set is a man aged 25-40 years in good health and CMV-seronegative. Each CDR3 is given with its conserved first and last residue. The D gene is left open where the match is weak. For some rows the clone size is stated as once, few or many, or as a class when expanded; others skip it.

TRBV27	TRBJ1-2	-	-	CASSFSPQSYGYTF	TGTGCCAGCAGTTTTTCCCCACAATCTTATGGCTACACCTTC
TRBV7-9	TRBJ2-5	-	TRBD1	CASSLARDRARETQYF	TGTGCCAGCAGCTTAGCCCGGGACAGGGCACGGGAGACCCAGTACTTC
TRBV7-6	TRBJ2-3	-	-	CASSFYLRGTDTQYF	TGTGCCAGCAGCTTTTACCTTCGCGGCACAGATACGCAGTATTTT
TRBV5-1	TRBJ2-1	-	-	CASSSLLGGDEQFF	TGCGCCAGCAGCTCCCTCCTGGGGGGAGATGAGCAGTTCTTC
TRBV5-1	TRBJ1-2	-	TRBD1	CASSYPPGQGSYGYTF	TGCGCCAGCAGCTACCCGCCGGGACAGGGGAGCTATGGCTACACCTTC
TRBV14	TRBJ2-3	-	TRBD2	CASSQAPSGVWTDTQYF	TGTGCCAGCAGCCAAGCCCCTAGCGGGGTCTGGACAGATACGCAGTATTTT
TRBV4-2	TRBJ2-7	-	TRBD2	CASSQVDRGLAGGLGSYEQYF	TGTGCCAGCAGCCAAGTGGACAGGGGACTAGCGGGGGGTCTTGGATCCTACGAGCAGTACTTC
TRBV7-9	TRBJ1-2	-	-	CASSYPVRSLLGGYTF	TGTGCCAGCAGTTACCCCGTCAGATCCCTTCTAGGCGGCTACACCTTC
TRBV7-2	TRBJ2-3	-	-	CASSPPPSQDTQYF	TGTGCCAGCAGCCCCCCTCCTAGTCAAGATACGCAGTATTTT
TRBV7-2	TRBJ2-5	-	TRBD2	CASSPGTSGEETQYF	TGTGCCAGCAGCCCGGGGACTAGCGGGGAAGAGACCCAGTACTTC
TRBV11-2	TRBJ1-1	-	-	CASSLDRIGSTGRTEAFF	TGTGCCAGCAGCTTAGATCGTATTGGGTCAACAGGGAGAACTGAAGCTTTCTTT
TRBV9	TRBJ2-3	once	TRBD1	CASSAQGAGTDTQYF	TGTGCCAGCAGCGCACAGGGGGCAGGCACAGATACGCAGTATTTT
TRBV5-4	TRBJ2-5	-	TRBD1	CASSLDGDRVGETQYF	TGTGCCAGCAGCTTGGATGGGGACAGGGTGGGAGAGACCCAGTACTTC
TRBV7-9	TRBJ2-1	-	TRBD2	CASSRRASGSWDNEQFF	TGTGCCAGCAGTCGTAGGGCTAGCGGGAGCTGGGACAATGAGCAGTTCTTC
TRBV27	TRBJ1-6	-	-	CASSFYRHYNSPLHF	TGTGCCAGCAGTTTTTATAGACATTATAATTCACCCCTCCACTTT
TRBV5-4	TRBJ2-3	few	TRBD2	CASSPGLATVSDTQYF	TGTGCCAGCAGCCCGGGACTAGCGACGGTGTCAGATACGCAGTATTTT
TRBV29-1	TRBJ1-1	-	-	CSGLTGGFEAFF	TGCAGCGGACTTACGGGCGGGTTTGAAGCTTTCTTT
TRBV25-1	TRBJ1-2	few	-	CASSEGGGSYGYTF	TGTGCCAGCAGTGAGGGTGGCGGGTCCTATGGCTACACCTTC
TRBV28	TRBJ1-1	few	-	CASSFRNTEAFF	TGTGCCAGCAGTTTCAGGAACACTGAAGCTTTCTTT
TRBV5-1	TRBJ1-1	-	TRBD1	CASRGPGQGMNTEAFF	TGCGCCAGCAGAGGCCCGGGACAGGGGATGAACACTGAAGCTTTCTTT
TRBV28	TRBJ1-1	-	TRBD1	CASRGQAGTEAFF	TGTGCCAGCAGGGGACAGGCGGGGACTGAAGCTTTCTTT
TRBV28	TRBJ1-1	-	-	CASSLARRNTEAFF	TGTGCCAGCAGTTTGGCCAGGCGGAACACTGAAGCTTTCTTT
TRBV5-6	TRBJ2-5	-	TRBD1	CASSRGQGMPYETQYF	TGTGCCAGCAGCCGAGGACAGGGGATGCCCTATGAGACCCAGTACTTC
TRBV6-5	TRBJ2-2	-	-	CASSFGGGVGTGELFF	TGTGCCAGCAGTTTTGGCGGGGGCGTTGGCACCGGGGAGCTGTTTTTT
TRBV2	TRBJ2-2	once	-	CASTKKGNANTGELFF	TGTGCCAGCACAAAGAAGGGGAATGCGAACACCGGGGAGCTGTTTTTT
TRBV28	TRBJ2-3	-	-	CASSSGVDGTQYF	TGTGCCAGCAGTTCAGGGGTAGACGGTACGCAGTATTTT
TRBV19	TRBJ2-7	few	-	CASSPPSSRYEQYF	TGTGCCAGTAGTCCGCCAAGCTCACGCTACGAGCAGTACTTC
TRBV6-5	TRBJ1-4	-	-	CASRPQGSGEKLFF	TGTGCCAGCAGGCCACAGGGAAGTGGGGAAAAACTGTTTTTT
TRBV5-1	TRBJ1-4	-	TRBD1	CASSPGTVPAEKLFF	TGCGCCAGCAGCCCCGGGACAGTACCGGCAGAAAAACTGTTTTTT
TRBV30	TRBJ2-5	-	-	CAWSDQETQYF	TGTGCCTGGTCAGACCAAGAGACCCAGTACTTC
TRBV5-1	TRBJ2-7	-	-	CASSLSGTGELWEQYF	TGCGCCAGCAGCTTGTCAGGGACGGGGGAATTGTGGGAGCAGTACTTC
TRBV28	TRBJ2-7	-	TRBD1	CASRPPGQLYEQYF	TGTGCCAGCAGGCCCCCGGGACAGCTCTACGAGCAGTACTTC
TRBV7-9	TRBJ1-3	-	TRBD1	CASSLGQGARNTIYF	TGTGCCAGCAGCTTAGGGCAGGGGGCTCGAAACACCATATATTTT
TRBV2	TRBJ1-1	once	TRBD1	CASNDRGTTEAFF	TGTGCCAGCAATGACAGGGGGACCACTGAAGCTTTCTTT
TRBV28	TRBJ2-4	few	TRBD2	CASSLPPLRLAGGLAKNIQYF	TGTGCCAGCAGTTTGCCCCCTTTGCGGCTAGCGGGAGGCTTAGCCAAAAACATTCAGTACTTC
TRBV6-1	TRBJ1-3	-	-	CASSGGRDSGNTIYF	TGTGCCAGCAGTGGCGGCAGGGACTCTGGAAACACCATATATTTT
TRBV7-3	TRBJ2-1	-	-	CASSLSGNYEQFF	TGTGCCAGCAGCTTAAGCGGGAACTATGAGCAGTTCTTC
TRBV5-1	TRBJ1-2	-	TRBD1	CASSSGSDRGSGYTF	TGCGCCAGCAGCTCGGGCTCGGACAGGGGCAGCGGCTACACCTTC
TRBV20-1	TRBJ1-2	-	-	CSAQTHYGYTF	TGCAGTGCCCAGACACACTATGGCTACACCTTC
TRBV5-6	TRBJ2-5	-	-	CASSYRQGGTQETQYF	TGTGCCAGCAGCTACCGACAGGGAGGTACTCAAGAGACCCAGTACTTC
TRBV7-2	TRBJ2-1	-	TRBD2	CASSPSSGGYNEQFF	TGTGCCAGCAGCCCTTCTAGCGGGGGGTACAATGAGCAGTTCTTC
TRBV18	TRBJ1-2	-	-	CASSPVRSESHGYTF	TGTGCCAGCTCCCCGGTCCGTTCCGAGAGCCATGGCTACACCTTC
TRBV5-4	TRBJ2-5	-	-	CASSLAGPGEEETQYF	TGTGCCAGCAGCTTGGCCGGGCCCGGGGAGGAAGAGACCCAGTACTTC
TRBV19	TRBJ2-7	once	TRBD1	CASSTSFRGPRSYEQYF	TGTGCCAGTAGCACCAGTTTCAGGGGGCCCCGCTCCTACGAGCAGTACTTC
TRBV19	TRBJ1-5	few	TRBD1	CASSTTGRVVQPQHF	TGTGCCAGCAGTACGACAGGGCGGGTTGTGCAGCCCCAGCATTTT
TRBV2	TRBJ1-1	-	-	CASRAGRNTEAFF	TGTGCCAGCAGGGCAGGAAGAAACACTGAAGCTTTCTTT
TRBV15	TRBJ2-7	-	-	CATSRERQSYEQYF	TGTGCCACCAGCAGAGAACGACAGAGCTACGAGCAGTACTTC
TRBV9	TRBJ2-6	-	-	CASSATGTSSSGANVLTF	TGTGCCAGCAGCGCAACCGGGACATCTAGCTCTGGGGCCAACGTCCTGACTTTC
TRBV27	TRBJ2-7	-	TRBD1	CASSLDRGITYEQYF	TGTGCCAGCAGTTTAGACAGGGGGATTACCTACGAGCAGTACTTC
TRBV5-4	TRBJ2-3	-	-	CASSTGTADTQYF	TGTGCCAGCAGCACCGGCACAGCAGATACGCAGTATTTT
TRBV2	TRBJ2-7	-	TRBD2	CASSNTGTSGDYEQYF	TGTGCCAGCAGTAATACGGGGACTAGCGGGGACTACGAGCAGTACTTC
TRBV5-1	TRBJ1-1	-	-	CASSLGAAMNTEAFF	TGCGCCAGCAGCTTGGGTGCGGCCATGAACACTGAAGCTTTCTTT
TRBV27	TRBJ2-7	-	-	CASSALAGNLYEQYF	TGTGCCAGCAGTGCCCTGGCAGGGAATCTCTACGAGCAGTACTTC
TRBV12-5	TRBJ2-1	-	TRBD2	CASALTGTRGHSEQFF	TGTGCTAGTGCCCTTACCGGGACTAGGGGTCATAGTGAGCAGTTCTTC
TRBV5-4	TRBJ2-7	-	TRBD2	CASTLSGSSYEQYF	TGTGCCAGCACCCTAAGCGGGAGCTCCTACGAGCAGTACTTC
TRBV5-1	TRBJ1-6	-	TRBD1	CASSLAQNRGYNSPLHF	TGCGCCAGCAGCTTGGCCCAGAACAGGGGGTATAATTCACCCCTCCACTTT
TRBV4-1	TRBJ1-6	few	-	CASSQGTKSPLHF	TGCGCCAGCAGCCAAGGGACTAAATCACCCCTCCACTTT
TRBV6-1	TRBJ2-7	few	TRBD1	CASRPPGTGTYEQYF	TGTGCCAGCAGGCCCCCCGGGACAGGGACCTACGAGCAGTACTTC
TRBV10-3	TRBJ1-5	-	-	CAISERTSNQPQHF	TGTGCCATCAGTGAAAGGACAAGCAATCAGCCCCAGCATTTT
TRBV6-6	TRBJ1-4	-	-	CASSYSRGQGNEKLFF	TGTGCCAGCAGTTACTCGAGAGGCCAGGGTAATGAAAAACTGTTTTTT